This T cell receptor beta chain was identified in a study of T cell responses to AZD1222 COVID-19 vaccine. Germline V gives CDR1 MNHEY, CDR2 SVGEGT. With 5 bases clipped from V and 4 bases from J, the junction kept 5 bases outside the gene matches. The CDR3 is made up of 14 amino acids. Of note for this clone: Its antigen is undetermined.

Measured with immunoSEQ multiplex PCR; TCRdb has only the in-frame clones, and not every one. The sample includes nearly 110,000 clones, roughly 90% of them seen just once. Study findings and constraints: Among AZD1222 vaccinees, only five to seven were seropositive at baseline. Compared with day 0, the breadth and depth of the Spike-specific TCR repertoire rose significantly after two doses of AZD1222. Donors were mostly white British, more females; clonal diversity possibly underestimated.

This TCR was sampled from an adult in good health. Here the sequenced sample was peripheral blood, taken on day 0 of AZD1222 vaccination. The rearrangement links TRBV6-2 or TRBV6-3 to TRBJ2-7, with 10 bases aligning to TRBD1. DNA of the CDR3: TGTGCCAGCAGTACGAGACAGGGGGCTTACGAGCAGTACTTC. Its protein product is CASSTRQGAYEQYF.